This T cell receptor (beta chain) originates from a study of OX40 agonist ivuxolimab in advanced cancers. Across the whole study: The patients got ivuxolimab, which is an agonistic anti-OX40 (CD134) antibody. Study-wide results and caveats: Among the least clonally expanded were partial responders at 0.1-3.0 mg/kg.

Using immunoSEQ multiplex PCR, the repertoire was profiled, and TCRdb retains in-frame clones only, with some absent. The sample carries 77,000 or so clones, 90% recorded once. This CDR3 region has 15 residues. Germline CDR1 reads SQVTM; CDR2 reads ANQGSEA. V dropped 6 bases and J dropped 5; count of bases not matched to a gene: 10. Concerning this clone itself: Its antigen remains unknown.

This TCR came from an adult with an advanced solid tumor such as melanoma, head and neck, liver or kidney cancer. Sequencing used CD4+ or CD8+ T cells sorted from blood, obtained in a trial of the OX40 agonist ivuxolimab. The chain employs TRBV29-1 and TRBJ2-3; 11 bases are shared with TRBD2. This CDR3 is CSVVFSGRAGDTQYF. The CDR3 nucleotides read TGCAGCGTAGTGTTTAGCGGGAGGGCCGGAGATACGCAGTATTTT.